Sequencing of this T cell receptor beta chain was carried out in a study of blood T cell repertoires in COVID-19 (dated by TCRdb to the early 2020s). About the study as a whole: The collaborator samples originated in the United States, Italy and Spain and spanned the acute and convalescent phases of COVID-19. The repertoires were released in a freely available public database meant as a resource for research on the immune response to SARS-CoV-2. The material from the prospective study consisted of cDNA or gDNA derived from T cells, B-cell-depleted T cells, or PBMCs. Where available, HLA class I and class II types were obtained from metadata supplied by the sample provider rather than from assay-based typing. The sample metadata nearly always contained a de-identified subject ID, COVID-19 status, age in years and sex. The samples were drawn from two sources: the first 160 participants of the ongoing ImmuneRACE study, and 950 to 1,500 subjects contributed by 6 global collaborators. Deeply sampled blood TCRbeta repertoires from subjects exposed to, actively infected with, or recovered from COVID-19 were included in the dataset. Overall study results and their limits: Clinical and demographic metadata were provided uncurated, with the amount varying by source and participant.

TCRbeta CDR3 regions were amplified from genomic DNA by means of the immunoSEQ Assay, a bias-controlled multiplex PCR. In the paper's pipeline: The number of nucleated cells in each sample was estimated from the amplification of reference gene primers within the assay. Sequence reads were collapsed and filtered to measure the absolute abundance of every unique TCRbeta CDR3 rearrangement. For each sample, productive Simpson clonality was calculated as the square root of Simpson's diversity index across productive rearrangements. Held by TCRdb, this immuneACCESS table contains in-frame sequences only and omits some clones. Under half of the omission traces to an unresolved V gene where checked; the cause of the rest is unknown. V and J calls and clone size are copied from that table; D and trimming were computed from the DNA. Here the sample has over 250,000 clones; around 92% occur a single time. The leading ten clones occupy approximately 2% of the sample.

In the prospective study, participants were roughly 18 to 100 years old, resided in 20 to 30 geographic areas of the United States, and were enrolled through a virtual design. Cohort assignment in the prospective study relied on participant-reported clinical history from a screening survey and a study questionnaire. For ImmuneRACE Cohort 3, a participant was defined as recovered based on two consecutive negative NP/OP PCR tests, clearance by a healthcare professional, or resolution of symptoms. Mobile phlebotomists in the prospective study collected whole blood, serum and a nasopharyngeal or oropharyngeal swab from every participant. Over a roughly 2-month period, participants in the prospective study had the option of providing additional blood draws and questionnaires. Before DNA extraction, prospective study blood samples were shipped either frozen or at room temperature. The CDR3 goes from the cysteine to the phenylalanine over 14 residues. Only the CDR3 region is kept as DNA, spanning 42 bases read in frame from base 1. Unmatched junction bases come to 4, with V trimmed by 2 bases and J by 7 bases. The germline V gene specifies SGHAT as CDR1 and FQNNGV as CDR2.

Note on this clone: No antigen is known for it. No base quality values were provided; no much bigger clone lies one nucleotide off.

This clonotype originated in a woman aged 55-69 years who had recovered from COVID-19. Sequences were obtained from PBMCs or T cells enriched from blood (not recorded which). In this chain, TRBV11-2 is recombined with TRBJ2-2; 7 bases in the junction line up with TRBD2. The DNA sequence follows: TGTGCCAGCAGCTTAAGTCCGGGGGGCGGGGAGCTGTTTTTT. The translation is CASSLSPGGGELFF.